This T cell receptor beta chain is drawn from a study of CD8 T cells in ankylosing spondylitis. Overall study results and limits: Within matched ankylosing spondylitis synovial fluid, disease-linked clones were reportedly significantly enriched. Characteristic of ankylosing spondylitis blood, it appeared, was a TCR beta motif comprising roughly eight highly homologous variants. Disease-linked clones bore a CD8+ phenotype and were relatively rare in peripheral blood.

The CDR3 is 13 residues long. Germline values: CDR1 MDHEN, CDR2 SYDVKM. Details on this clonotype: Its antigen is unknown. A read error may account for a junction end that differs from germline.

Libraries for TCR beta were made by quantitative 5'-RACE with molecular barcodes. TCRdb itself ran the 5' RACE reads through MiXCR, one entry per CDR3 protein. The table records some 140,000 distinct CDR3 sequences, 7% to 8% of them present only once. The origin of this receptor is a female donor with ankylosing spondylitis or in good health (not recorded which). V usage is TRBV28 and J usage is TRBJ2-1, with 8 bases matching TRBD2. What was sequenced was blood, either unsorted or a sorted T cell fraction (not recorded which). For the CDR3, the DNA is TGTACCAGCGGTGGCGGGGGGCGCCATGAGCAGTTCTTC. The encoded protein is CTSGGGGRHEQFF.